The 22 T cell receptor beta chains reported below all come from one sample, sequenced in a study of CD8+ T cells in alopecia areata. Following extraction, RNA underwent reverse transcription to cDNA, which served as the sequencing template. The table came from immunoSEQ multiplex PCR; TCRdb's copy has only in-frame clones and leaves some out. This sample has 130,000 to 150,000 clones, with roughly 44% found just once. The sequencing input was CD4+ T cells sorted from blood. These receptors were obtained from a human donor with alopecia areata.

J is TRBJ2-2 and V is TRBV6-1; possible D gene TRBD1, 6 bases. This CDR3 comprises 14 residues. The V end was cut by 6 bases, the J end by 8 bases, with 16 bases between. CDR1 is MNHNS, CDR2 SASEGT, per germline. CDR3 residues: CASRPDRTRGELFF. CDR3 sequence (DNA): TGTGCCAGCAGGCCTGACAGGACTCGGGGGGAGCTGTTTTTT.

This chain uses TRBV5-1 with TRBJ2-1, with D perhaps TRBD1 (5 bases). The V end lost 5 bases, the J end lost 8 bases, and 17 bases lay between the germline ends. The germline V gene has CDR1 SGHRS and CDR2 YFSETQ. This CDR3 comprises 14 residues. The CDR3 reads CASRYPDSSHEQFF. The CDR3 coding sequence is TGCGCCAGCAGGTATCCAGACAGCAGCCATGAGCAGTTCTTC.

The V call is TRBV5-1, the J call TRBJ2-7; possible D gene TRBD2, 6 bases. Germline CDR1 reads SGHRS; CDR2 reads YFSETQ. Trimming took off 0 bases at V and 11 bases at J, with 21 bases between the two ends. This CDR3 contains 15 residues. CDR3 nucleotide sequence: TGCGCCAGCAGCTTGGAGGACGGGCCTTTGGAGGGAAAGTACTTC. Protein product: CASSLEDGPLEGKYF.

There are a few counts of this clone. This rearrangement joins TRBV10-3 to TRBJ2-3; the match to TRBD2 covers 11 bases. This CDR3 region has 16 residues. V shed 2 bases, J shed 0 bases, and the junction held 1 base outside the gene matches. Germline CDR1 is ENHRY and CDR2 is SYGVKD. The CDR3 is CAISERTSGSTDTQYF. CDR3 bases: TGTGCCATCAGTGAGAGGACTAGCGGGAGCACAGATACGCAGTATTTT.

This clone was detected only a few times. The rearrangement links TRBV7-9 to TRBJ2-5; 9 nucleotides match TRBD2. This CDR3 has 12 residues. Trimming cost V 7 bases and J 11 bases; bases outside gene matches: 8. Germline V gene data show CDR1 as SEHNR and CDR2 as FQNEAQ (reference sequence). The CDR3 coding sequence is TGTGCCAGCAACCTAGCGGGATTTATGCAGTACTTC. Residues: CASNLAGFMQYF.

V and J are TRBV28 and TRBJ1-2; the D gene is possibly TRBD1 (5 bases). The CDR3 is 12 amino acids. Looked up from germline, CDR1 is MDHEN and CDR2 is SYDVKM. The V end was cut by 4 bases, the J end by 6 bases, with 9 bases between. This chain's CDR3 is CASSSPTDGYTF. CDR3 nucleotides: TGTGCCAGCAGTTCCCCGACAGATGGCTACACCTTC.

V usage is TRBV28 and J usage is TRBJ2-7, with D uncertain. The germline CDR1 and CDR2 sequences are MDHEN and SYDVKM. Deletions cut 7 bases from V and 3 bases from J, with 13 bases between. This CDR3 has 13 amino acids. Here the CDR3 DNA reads TGTGCCAGCACCTCATCTTCCGGCTACGAGCAGTACTTC. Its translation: CASTSSSGYEQYF.

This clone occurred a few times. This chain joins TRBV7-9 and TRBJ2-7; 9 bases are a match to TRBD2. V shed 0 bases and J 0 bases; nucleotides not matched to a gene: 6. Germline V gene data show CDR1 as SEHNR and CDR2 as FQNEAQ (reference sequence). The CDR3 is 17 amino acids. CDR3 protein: CASSLARSSGNSYEQYF. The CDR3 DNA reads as TGTGCCAGCAGCTTAGCGCGTTCTAGCGGGAACTCCTACGAGCAGTACTTC.

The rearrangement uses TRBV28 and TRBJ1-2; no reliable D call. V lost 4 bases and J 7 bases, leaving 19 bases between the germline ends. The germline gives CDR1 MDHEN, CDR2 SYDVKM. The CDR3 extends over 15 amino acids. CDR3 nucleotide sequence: TGTGCCAGCAGTTCCCCACCCGACGGTAGCGGTGGCTACACCTTC. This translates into CASSSPPDGSGGYTF.

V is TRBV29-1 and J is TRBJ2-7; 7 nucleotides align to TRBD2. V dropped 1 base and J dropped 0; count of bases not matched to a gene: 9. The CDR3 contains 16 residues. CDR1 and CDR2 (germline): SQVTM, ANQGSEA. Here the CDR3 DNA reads TGCAGCGTTGAAGGATTAGCGGGCATCAGCTCCTACGAGCAGTACTTC. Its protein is CSVEGLAGISSYEQYF.

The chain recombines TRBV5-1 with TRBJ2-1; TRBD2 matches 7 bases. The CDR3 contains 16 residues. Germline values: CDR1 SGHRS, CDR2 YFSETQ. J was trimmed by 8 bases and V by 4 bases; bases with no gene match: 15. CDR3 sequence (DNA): TGCGCCAGCAGCCTCAACCCTAGCGGTTCCCCACATGAGCAGTTCTTC. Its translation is CASSLNPSGSPHEQFF.

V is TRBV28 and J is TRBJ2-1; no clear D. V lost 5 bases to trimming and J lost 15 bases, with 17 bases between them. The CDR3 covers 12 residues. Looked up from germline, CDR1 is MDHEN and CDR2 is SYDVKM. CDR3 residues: CASSTQRDKGFF. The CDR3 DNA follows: TGTGCCAGCAGTACCCAGCGCGACAAGGGGTTCTTC.

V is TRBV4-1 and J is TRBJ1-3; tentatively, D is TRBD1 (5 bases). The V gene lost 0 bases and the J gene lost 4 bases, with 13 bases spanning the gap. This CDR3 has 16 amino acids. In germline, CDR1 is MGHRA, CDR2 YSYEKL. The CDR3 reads CASSQEGQANGNTIYF. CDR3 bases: TGCGCCAGCAGCCAAGAGGGGCAGGCGAACGGAAACACCATATATTTT.

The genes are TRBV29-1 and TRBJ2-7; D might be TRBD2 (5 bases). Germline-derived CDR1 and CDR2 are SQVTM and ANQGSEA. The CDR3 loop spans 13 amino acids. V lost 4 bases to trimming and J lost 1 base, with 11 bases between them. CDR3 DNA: TGCAGCGTTGGGACTTCACAATCCTACGAGCAGTACTTC. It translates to CSVGTSQSYEQYF.

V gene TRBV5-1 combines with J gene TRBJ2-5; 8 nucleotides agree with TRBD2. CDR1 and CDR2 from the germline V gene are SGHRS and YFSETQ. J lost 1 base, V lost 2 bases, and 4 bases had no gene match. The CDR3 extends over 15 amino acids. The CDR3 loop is CASSFTSGGQETQYF. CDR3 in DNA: TGCGCCAGCAGCTTCACCAGCGGGGGCCAAGAGACCCAGTACTTC.

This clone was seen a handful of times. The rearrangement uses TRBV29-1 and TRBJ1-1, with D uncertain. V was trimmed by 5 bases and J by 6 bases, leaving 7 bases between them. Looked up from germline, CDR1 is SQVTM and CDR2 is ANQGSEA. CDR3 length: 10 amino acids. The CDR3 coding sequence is TGCAGCGTTCCCGCGGCTGAAGCTTTCTTT. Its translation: CSVPAAEAFF.

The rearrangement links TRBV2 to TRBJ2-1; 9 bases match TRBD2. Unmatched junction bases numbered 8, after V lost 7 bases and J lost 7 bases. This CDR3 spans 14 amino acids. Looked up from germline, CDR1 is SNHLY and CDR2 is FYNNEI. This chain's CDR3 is CASTSSGSANEQFF. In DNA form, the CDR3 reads TGTGCCAGCACGAGTAGCGGGAGTGCAAATGAGCAGTTCTTC.

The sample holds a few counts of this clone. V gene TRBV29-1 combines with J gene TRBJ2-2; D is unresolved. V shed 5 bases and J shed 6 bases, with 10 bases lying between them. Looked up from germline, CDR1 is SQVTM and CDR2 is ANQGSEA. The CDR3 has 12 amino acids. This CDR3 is CSVRSTPGELFF. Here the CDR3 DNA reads TGCAGCGTTCGGAGTACCCCCGGGGAGCTGTTTTTT.

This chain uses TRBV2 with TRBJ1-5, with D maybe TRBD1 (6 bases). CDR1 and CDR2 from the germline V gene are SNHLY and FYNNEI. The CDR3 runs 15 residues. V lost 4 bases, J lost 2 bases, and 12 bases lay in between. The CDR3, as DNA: TGTGCCAGCAGTGTCGGGACAATTGGCAATCAGCCCCAGCATTTT. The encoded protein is CASSVGTIGNQPQHF.

CDR3 sequence (DNA): TGTGCCAGTAGCAAGGCCGGGACTAGCGGGCACAATGAGCAGTTCTTC. Its protein is CASSKAGTSGHNEQFF. The V and J genes are TRBV19 and TRBJ2-1; 12 nucleotides align to TRBD2. The ends lost 6 bases at V and 5 bases at J; junction bases unmatched: 8. The CDR3 extends over 16 amino acids. Germline-derived CDR1 and CDR2 are LNHDA and SQIVND (reference sequence).

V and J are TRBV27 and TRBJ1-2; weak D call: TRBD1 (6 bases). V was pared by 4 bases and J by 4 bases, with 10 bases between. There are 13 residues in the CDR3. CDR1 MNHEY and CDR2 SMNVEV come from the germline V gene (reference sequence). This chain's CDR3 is CASSYLQGYGYTF. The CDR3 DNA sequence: TGTGCCAGCAGTTACTTACAGGGCTATGGCTACACCTTC.

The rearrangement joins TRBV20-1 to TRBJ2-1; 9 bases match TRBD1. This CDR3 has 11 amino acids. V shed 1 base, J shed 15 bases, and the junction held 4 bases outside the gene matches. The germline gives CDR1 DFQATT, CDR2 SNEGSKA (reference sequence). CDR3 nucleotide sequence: TGCAGTGCTAGAGTCGGGGACAGGGCGTTCTTC. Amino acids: CSARVGDRAFF.